The clone carrying this TCR beta chain occurred once. The data are from a study of blood T cell repertoires in COVID-19. Looking at the study overall: In each case, the material was cDNA or gDNA derived from T cells, B-cell-depleted T cells, or PBMCs.

V lost 1 base and J lost 5, with 17 bases in between. Germline values: CDR1 LNHDA, CDR2 SQIVND (reference sequence). The CDR3 runs 16 residues. Per the authors' pipeline: Nucleated cell counts were estimated from reference gene primer amplification. Sequencing was performed with immunoSEQ multiplex PCR; in TCRdb, only in-frame clones are kept and a portion is missing. V and J calls plus clone size are reproduced from that table; the DNA served to infer D and trimming. The sample carries roughly 34,000 clones, 75% to 90% recorded once. The V gene is TRBV19, the J gene TRBJ1-1, with D perhaps matching TRBD1 (5 bases). Sequencing input: peripheral blood. This TCR derives from an elderly woman with active or convalescent COVID-19. CDR3 region: CASSIAPGGGRTEAFF. The CDR3 bases are TGTGCCAGTAGTATAGCCCCGGGGGGGGGTCGGACTGAAGCTTTCTTT.